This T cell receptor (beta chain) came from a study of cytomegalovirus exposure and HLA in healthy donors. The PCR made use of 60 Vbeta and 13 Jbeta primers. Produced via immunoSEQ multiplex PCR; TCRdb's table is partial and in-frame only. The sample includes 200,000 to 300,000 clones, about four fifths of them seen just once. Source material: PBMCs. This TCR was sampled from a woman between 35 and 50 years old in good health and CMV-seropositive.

CDR3 loop: CASSPTDNSPLHF. The CDR3 coding sequence is TGCGCCAGCAGCCCTACAGACAATTCACCCCTCCACTTT. V gene TRBV5-1 combines with J gene TRBJ1-6; no clear D. Trimming pared 4 bases from V and 7 bases from J, leaving 9 bases between. The germline CDR1 and CDR2 sequences are SGHRS and YFSETQ. The CDR3 loop spans 13 amino acids.